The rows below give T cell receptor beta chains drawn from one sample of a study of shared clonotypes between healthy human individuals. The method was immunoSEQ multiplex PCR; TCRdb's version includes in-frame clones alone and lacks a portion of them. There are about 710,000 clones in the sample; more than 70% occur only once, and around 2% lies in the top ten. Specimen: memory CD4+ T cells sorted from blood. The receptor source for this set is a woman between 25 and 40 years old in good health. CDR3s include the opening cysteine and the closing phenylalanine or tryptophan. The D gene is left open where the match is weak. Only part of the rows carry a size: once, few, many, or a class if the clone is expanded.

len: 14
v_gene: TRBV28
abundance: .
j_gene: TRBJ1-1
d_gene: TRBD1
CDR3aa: CASRRTGLNTEAFF
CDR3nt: TGTGCCAGCAGGCGGACAGGGTTAAACACTGAAGCTTTCTTT

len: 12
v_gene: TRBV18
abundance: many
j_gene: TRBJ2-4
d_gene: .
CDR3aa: CASSPQADIQYF
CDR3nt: TGTGCCAGCTCACCGCAGGCGGACATTCAGTACTTC

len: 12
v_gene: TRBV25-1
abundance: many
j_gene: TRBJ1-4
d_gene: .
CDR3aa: CASSLRGEKLFF
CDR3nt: TGTGCCAGCAGTTTGCGTGGTGAAAAACTGTTTTTT

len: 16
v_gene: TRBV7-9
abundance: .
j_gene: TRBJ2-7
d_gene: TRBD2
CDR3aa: CASSPSLTSGTYEQYF
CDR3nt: TGTGCCAGCAGCCCTTCCCTGACTAGCGGCACCTACGAGCAGTACTTC

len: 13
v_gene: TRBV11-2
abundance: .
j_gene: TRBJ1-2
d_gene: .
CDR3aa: CASSSQFNYGYTF
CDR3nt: TGTGCCAGCAGCTCCCAATTTAACTATGGCTACACCTTC

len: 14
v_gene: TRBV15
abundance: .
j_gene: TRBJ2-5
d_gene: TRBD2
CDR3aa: CATTLAGVQETQYF
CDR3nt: TGTGCCACGACTCTAGCGGGAGTTCAAGAGACCCAGTACTTC

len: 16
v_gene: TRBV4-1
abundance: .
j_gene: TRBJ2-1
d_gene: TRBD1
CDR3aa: CASSQPGQGKGNKQFF
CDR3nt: TGCGCCAGCAGCCAACCCGGACAGGGGAAGGGGAATAAGCAGTTCTTC

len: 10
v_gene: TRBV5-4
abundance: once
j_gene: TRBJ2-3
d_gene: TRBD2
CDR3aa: CAVGGDTQYF
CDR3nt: TGTGCCGTCGGGGGGGATACGCAGTATTTT

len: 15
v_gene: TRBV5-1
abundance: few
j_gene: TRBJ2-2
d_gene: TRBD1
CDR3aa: CASTVGTGGTGELFF
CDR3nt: TGCGCCAGCACGGTCGGGACAGGGGGCACCGGGGAGCTGTTTTTT

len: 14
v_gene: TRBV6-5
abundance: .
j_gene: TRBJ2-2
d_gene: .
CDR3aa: CASTLEANTGELFF
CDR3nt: TGTGCCAGCACGTTGGAAGCGAACACCGGGGAGCTGTTTTTT

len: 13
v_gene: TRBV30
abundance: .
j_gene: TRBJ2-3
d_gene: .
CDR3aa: CAWWGGSTDTQYF
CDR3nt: TGTGCCTGGTGGGGCGGGAGCACAGATACGCAGTATTTT

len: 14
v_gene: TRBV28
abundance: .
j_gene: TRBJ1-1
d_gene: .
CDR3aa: CASTPGTRGRLAFF
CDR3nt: TGTGCCAGCACCCCAGGGACCCGGGGCAGGCTGGCTTTCTTT

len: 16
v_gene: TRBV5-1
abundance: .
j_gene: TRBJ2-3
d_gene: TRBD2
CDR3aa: CASSSLAGGGTDTQYF
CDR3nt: TGCGCCAGCAGCTCCTTAGCGGGAGGGGGCACAGATACGCAGTATTTT

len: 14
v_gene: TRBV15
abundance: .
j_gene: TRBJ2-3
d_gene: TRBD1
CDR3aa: CATSIGTGGDTQYF
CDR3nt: TGTGCCACCAGCATCGGGACAGGGGGAGATACGCAGTATTTT

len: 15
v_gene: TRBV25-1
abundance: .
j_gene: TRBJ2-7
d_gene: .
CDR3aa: CASSDPGTNDYEQYF
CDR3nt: TGTGCCAGCAGTGATCCTGGGACAAATGACTACGAGCAGTACTTC

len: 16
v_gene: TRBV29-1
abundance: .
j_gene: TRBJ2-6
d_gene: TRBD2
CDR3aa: CSVGTSGSAGANVLTF
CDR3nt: TGCAGCGTAGGGACTAGCGGGAGTGCCGGGGCCAACGTCCTGACTTTC

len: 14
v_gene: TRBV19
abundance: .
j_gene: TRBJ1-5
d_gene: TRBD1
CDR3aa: CASSPTGPGQPQHF
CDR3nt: TGTGCCAGTAGCCCGACAGGGCCTGGGCAGCCCCAGCATTTT

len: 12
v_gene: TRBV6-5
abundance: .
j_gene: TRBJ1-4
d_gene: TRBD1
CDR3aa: CASGGNNEKLFF
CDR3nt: TGTGCCTCAGGGGGAAATAATGAAAAACTGTTTTTT

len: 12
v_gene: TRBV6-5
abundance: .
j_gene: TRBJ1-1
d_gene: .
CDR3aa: CASSYRQSEAFF
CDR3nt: TGTGCCAGCAGTTACAGACAGAGTGAAGCTTTCTTT

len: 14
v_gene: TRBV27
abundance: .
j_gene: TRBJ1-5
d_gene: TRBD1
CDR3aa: CASSRYRGDQPQHF
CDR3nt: TGTGCCAGCTCGCGTTACAGGGGAGATCAGCCCCAGCATTTT

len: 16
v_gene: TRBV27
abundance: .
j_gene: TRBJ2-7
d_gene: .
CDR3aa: CASSLRVEALRHEQYF
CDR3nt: TGTGCCAGCAGTTTAAGGGTCGAAGCCCTACGGCACGAGCAGTACTTC

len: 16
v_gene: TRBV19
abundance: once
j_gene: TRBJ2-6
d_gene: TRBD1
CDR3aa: CASSSRGFSGANVLTF
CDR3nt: TGTGCCAGTAGTAGCAGGGGGTTCTCTGGGGCCAACGTCCTGACTTTC

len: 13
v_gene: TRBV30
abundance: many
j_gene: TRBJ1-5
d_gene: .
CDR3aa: CAWNQGKNQPQHF
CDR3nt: TGTGCCTGGAACCAGGGGAAAAATCAGCCCCAGCATTTT

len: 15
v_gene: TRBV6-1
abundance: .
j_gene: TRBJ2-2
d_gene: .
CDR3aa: CASSDGGELTGELFF
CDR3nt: TGTGCCAGCAGTGATGGCGGGGAACTAACCGGGGAGCTGTTTTTT

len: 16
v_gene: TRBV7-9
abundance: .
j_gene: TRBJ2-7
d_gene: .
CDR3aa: CASSSRSGRAPREQYF
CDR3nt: TGTGCCAGCAGCTCTCGGAGTGGCAGGGCCCCTCGAGAGCAGTACTTC

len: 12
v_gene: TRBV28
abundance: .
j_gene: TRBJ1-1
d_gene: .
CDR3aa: CATGGGNTEAFF
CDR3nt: TGTGCCACCGGGGGCGGGAACACTGAAGCTTTCTTT

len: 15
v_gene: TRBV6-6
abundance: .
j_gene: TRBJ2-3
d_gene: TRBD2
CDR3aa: CASRPTSGSTDTQYF
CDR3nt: TGTGCCAGCAGGCCGACTAGCGGAAGCACAGATACGCAGTATTTT

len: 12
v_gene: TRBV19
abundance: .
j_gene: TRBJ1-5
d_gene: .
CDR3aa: CASSMSNRPQHF
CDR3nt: TGTGCCAGTAGTATGTCGAACAGGCCCCAGCATTTT

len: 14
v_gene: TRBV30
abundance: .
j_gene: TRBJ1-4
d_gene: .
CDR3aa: CAWNRGITNEKLFF
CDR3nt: TGTGCCTGGAATAGGGGGATTACTAATGAAAAACTGTTTTTT

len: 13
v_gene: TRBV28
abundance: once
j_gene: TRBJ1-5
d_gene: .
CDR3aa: CASRINSNQPQHF
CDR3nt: TGTGCCAGCCGCATTAATAGCAATCAGCCCCAGCATTTT

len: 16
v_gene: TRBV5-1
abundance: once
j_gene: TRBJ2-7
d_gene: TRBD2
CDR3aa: CASSPGTSADSYEQYF
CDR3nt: TGCGCCAGCAGCCCTGGGACTAGCGCGGACTCCTACGAGCAGTACTTC

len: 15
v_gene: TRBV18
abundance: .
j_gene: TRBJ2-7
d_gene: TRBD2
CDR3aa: CASSPMREATYEQYF
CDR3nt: TGTGCCAGCTCACCAATGCGGGAGGCGACCTACGAGCAGTACTTC

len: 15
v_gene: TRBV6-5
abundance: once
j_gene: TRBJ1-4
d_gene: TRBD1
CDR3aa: CASSRRDRVNEKLFF
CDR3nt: TGTGCCAGCAGTCGCAGGGACAGGGTTAATGAAAAACTGTTTTTT

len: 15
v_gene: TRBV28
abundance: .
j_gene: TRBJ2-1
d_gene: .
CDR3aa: CATKLAATPLREQFF
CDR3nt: TGTGCCACGAAGTTAGCGGCAACCCCCCTGAGGGAGCAGTTCTTC

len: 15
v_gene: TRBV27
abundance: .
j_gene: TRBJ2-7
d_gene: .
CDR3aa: CASSPLGGQTYEQYF
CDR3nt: TGTGCCAGCAGTCCGCTCGGGGGACAGACCTACGAGCAGTACTTC

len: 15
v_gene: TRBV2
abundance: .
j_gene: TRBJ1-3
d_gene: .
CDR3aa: CASSDGARSGNTIYF
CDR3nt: TGTGCCAGCAGTGATGGCGCCCGATCTGGAAACACCATATATTTT

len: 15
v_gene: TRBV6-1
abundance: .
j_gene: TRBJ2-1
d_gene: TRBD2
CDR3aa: CASRRSSGSPNEQFF
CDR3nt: TGTGCCAGCAGGCGTTCTAGCGGGAGTCCCAATGAGCAGTTCTTC

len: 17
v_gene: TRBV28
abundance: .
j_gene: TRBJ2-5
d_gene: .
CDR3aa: CASSFRSGRGAQETQYF
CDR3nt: TGTGCCAGCAGTTTCCGTTCGGGGCGAGGGGCCCAAGAGACCCAGTACTTC

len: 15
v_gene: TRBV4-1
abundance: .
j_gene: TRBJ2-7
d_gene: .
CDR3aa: CASSQGAQYTYEQYF
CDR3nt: TGCGCCAGCAGCCAAGGGGCGCAATACACCTACGAGCAGTACTTC

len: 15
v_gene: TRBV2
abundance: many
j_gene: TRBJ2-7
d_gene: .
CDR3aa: CASSERSAGSYEQYF
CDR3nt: TGTGCCAGCAGTGAAAGGTCGGCAGGGTCCTACGAGCAGTACTTC

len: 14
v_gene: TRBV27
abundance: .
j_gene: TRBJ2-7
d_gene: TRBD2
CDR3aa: CASSFSGSTHEQYF
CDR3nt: TGTGCCAGCAGTTTTAGCGGGAGTACTCACGAGCAGTACTTC

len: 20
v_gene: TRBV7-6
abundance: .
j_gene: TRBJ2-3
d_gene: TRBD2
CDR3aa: CASSLRPVGSARELEDTQYF
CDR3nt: TGTGCCAGCAGCTTAAGGCCCGTTGGGAGTGCGCGGGAGTTGGAAGATACGCAGTATTTT

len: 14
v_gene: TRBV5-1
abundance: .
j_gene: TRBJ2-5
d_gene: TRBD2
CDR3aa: CASSSTSGQETQYF
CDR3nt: TGCGCCAGCAGCTCGACTAGCGGACAAGAGACCCAGTACTTC

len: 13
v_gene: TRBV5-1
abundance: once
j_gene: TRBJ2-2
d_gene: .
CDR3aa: CASSFITTGELFF
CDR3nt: TGCGCCAGCAGCTTTATAACCACCGGGGAGCTGTTTTTT

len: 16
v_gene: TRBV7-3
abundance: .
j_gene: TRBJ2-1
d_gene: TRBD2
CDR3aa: CASSPHSGSSYNEQFF
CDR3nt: TGTGCCAGCAGCCCCCATAGCGGGAGCTCCTACAATGAGCAGTTCTTC

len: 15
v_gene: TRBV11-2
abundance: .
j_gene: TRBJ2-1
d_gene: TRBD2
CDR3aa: CASRTIAGLNNEQFF
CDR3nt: TGTGCCAGCAGGACGATAGCGGGGCTAAACAATGAGCAGTTCTTC

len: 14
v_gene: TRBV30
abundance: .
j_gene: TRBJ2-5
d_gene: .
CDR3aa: CAWSVFARQETQYF
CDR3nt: TGTGCCTGGAGTGTATTTGCAAGACAAGAGACCCAGTACTTC

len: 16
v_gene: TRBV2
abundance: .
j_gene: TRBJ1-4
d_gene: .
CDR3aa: CASSEYGFATNEKLFF
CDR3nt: TGTGCCAGCAGTGAATACGGCTTTGCAACTAATGAAAAACTGTTTTTT

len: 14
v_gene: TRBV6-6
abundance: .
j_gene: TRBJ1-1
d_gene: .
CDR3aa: CASSYGKMNTEAFF
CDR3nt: TGTGCCAGCAGTTACGGCAAAATGAACACTGAAGCTTTCTTT

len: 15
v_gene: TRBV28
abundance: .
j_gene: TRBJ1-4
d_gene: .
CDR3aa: CASSTRWGSNEKLFF
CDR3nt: TGTGCCAGCAGTACCCGCTGGGGGAGTAATGAAAAACTGTTTTTT

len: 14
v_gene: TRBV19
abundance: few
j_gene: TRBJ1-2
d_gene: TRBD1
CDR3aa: CASIPTGVHYGYTF
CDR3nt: TGTGCCAGTATCCCGACAGGGGTGCACTATGGCTACACCTTC

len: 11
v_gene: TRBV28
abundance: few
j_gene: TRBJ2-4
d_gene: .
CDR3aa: CASGTKRGPLF
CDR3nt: TGTGCCAGCGGTACTAAACGCGGGCCCCTTTTC

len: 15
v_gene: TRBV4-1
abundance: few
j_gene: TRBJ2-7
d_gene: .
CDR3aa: CASSQDTVNSYEQYF
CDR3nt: TGCGCCAGCAGCCAAGACACAGTGAATTCCTACGAGCAGTACTTC

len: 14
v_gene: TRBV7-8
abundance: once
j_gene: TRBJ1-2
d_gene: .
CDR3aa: CASSLEGRVYGYTF
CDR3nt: TGTGCCAGCAGCTTAGAGGGCCGCGTCTATGGCTACACCTTC

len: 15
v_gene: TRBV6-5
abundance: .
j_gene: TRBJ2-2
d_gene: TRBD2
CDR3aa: CASRFSGTGTGELFF
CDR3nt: TGTGCCAGCAGATTTAGCGGGACGGGCACCGGGGAGCTGTTTTTT

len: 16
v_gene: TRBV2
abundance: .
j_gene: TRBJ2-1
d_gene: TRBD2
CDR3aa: CASSEFGTSGSSEQFF
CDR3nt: TGTGCCAGCAGTGAATTCGGGACTAGCGGGTCAAGCGAGCAGTTCTTC